This T cell receptor beta chain was recovered during a study of siplizumab effects on memory and regulatory T cells. Study conclusions and caveats: A minor share of alloreactive clones matched unstimulated subsets. Naive T cells, seemingly more diverse than memory cells, seemed major alloresponse contributors.

Profiled with immunoSEQ multiplex PCR; TCRdb holds only in-frame clones, not every one. The profile shows 70,000 to 90,000 clones, 85% to 90% of them singletons. Comment on this clone: The target antigen is unknown.

V shed 6 bases, J shed 7 bases, and the junction held 9 bases outside the gene matches. CDR1 is SGHNT, CDR2 YENEEA, per germline. There are 15 residues in the CDR3. The J gene is TRBJ2-1, the V gene TRBV11-3, with 10 nucleotides matching TRBD1. Sequenced input: CD4+ T cells sorted from blood. This receptor was identified in a human donor in good health. In nucleotides, the CDR3 is TGTGCCAGCAGATCCCCGGGACAGGGGAGGAATGAGCAGTTCTTC. Its protein is CASRSPGQGRNEQFF. The whole variable domain, remainder taken from reference TRBV11-3 and TRBJ2-1, is EAGVVQSPRYKIIEKKQPVAFWCNPISGHNTLYWYLQNLGQGPELLIRYENEEAVDDSQLPKDRFSAERLKGVDSTLKIQPAELGDSAVYLCASRSPGQGRNEQFFGPGTRLTVL.